Detailed here is one TCR beta chain. Its cognate antigen is unknown. MiXCR was run by TCRdb on the RT-PCR reads, yielding one entry per CDR3 protein. Here the sample spans about 18,000 distinct CDR3 sequences, 55% to 65% being singletons. J lost 3 bases, V lost 6 bases, and 7 bases had no gene match. Per germline, CDR1 SGHNT and CDR2 YENEEA. There are 15 residues in the CDR3. This record belongs to a study of yellow fever vaccine responses in identical twins. Study results and limitations: On the reported evidence, twins' vaccine T cell responses seemed partly convergent and partly personalized.

The material was T cells from blood (PBMCs), unsorted or a sorted subset (not recorded which), obtained before or after yellow fever vaccination (not recorded which). The chain uses TRBV11-3 and TRBJ2-4; 8 positions match TRBD2. The clonotype comes from a woman under 30 who received the yellow fever vaccine. The CDR3 coding sequence is TGTGCCAGCAGTCAGAGCGGGAGAGGCAAAAACATTCAGTACTTC. It is translated as CASSQSGRGKNIQYF.